These T cell receptor beta chains were read from a single sample in a study of blood T cell repertoires in COVID-19. Libraries were prepared by immunoSEQ multiplex PCR; TCRdb keeps only in-frame clonotypes and omits some of them. The sample lists 400,000 to 500,000 clones, roughly 90% occurring once. The specimen sequenced was PBMCs or T cells enriched from blood (not recorded which). These receptors originate from a middle-aged woman who had recovered from COVID-19. CDR3s include the opening cysteine and the closing phenylalanine or tryptophan. D genes are given only for firm matches. Size values are once, few and many counts, or a class for expanded clones, and some rows have none.

j_call d_call clone_size v_call cdr3_aa cdr3_nt
TRBJ2-1 . once TRBV13 CASSLAANNEQFF TGTGCCAGCAGCTTAGCAGCGAACAATGAGCAGTTCTTC
TRBJ2-7 TRBD1 . TRBV2 CANGQANEQYF TGTGCCAACGGACAGGCGAACGAGCAGTACTTC
TRBJ1-1 . many TRBV7-2 CASSLAGGGGGGRPEAFF TGTGCCAGCAGCTTAGCCGGAGGGGGGGGCGGAGGCCGCCCTGAAGCTTTCTTT
TRBJ2-1 TRBD2 . TRBV14 CASSRTSGIHNEQFF TGTGCCAGCAGTCGAACTAGCGGGATCCACAATGAGCAGTTCTTC
TRBJ2-7 TRBD1 . TRBV19 CASSAGTVDYYEQYF TGTGCCAGTAGTGCTGGGACAGTGGATTACTACGAGCAGTACTTC
TRBJ1-5 TRBD1 . TRBV29-1 CSVRQGGNQPQHF TGCAGCGTGAGACAGGGTGGCAATCAGCCCCAGCATTTT
TRBJ2-3 TRBD1 . TRBV29-1 CSVGGTGRGSTDTQYF TGCAGCGTTGGTGGGACAGGGAGGGGTAGCACAGATACGCAGTATTTT
TRBJ2-2 TRBD2 once TRBV18 CASSPPFPTSGIHTGELFF TGTGCCAGCTCACCACCTTTCCCGACTAGCGGGATCCACACCGGGGAGCTGTTTTTT
TRBJ2-1 TRBD2 . TRBV7-6 CASSLMRRTSVPQGLFF TGTGCCAGCAGCTTAATGCGGCGGACTAGCGTACCTCAGGGGTTGTTCTTC
TRBJ2-7 TRBD2 few TRBV4-3 CASSQGRESDEQYF TGCGCCAGCAGCCAAGGGCGGGAGTCAGACGAGCAGTACTTC
TRBJ2-7 . . TRBV7-2 CASSLVLASEQYF TGTGCCAGCAGCTTAGTTCTAGCGAGCGAGCAGTACTTC
TRBJ1-4 TRBD1 . TRBV6-5 CASNTGGLNEKLFF TGTGCCAGCAATACAGGGGGACTTAATGAAAAACTGTTTTTT
TRBJ1-2 . . TRBV15 CATSRDPGDGYTF TGTGCCACCAGCAGAGATCCTGGAGATGGCTACACCTTC
TRBJ2-7 TRBD1 . TRBV10-1 CASSESGTGGYEQYF TGCGCCAGCAGTGAGTCGGGGACAGGGGGGTACGAGCAGTACTTC
TRBJ1-5 TRBD1 . TRBV6-2/TRBV6-3 CASSDGQGAGQPQHF TGTGCCAGCAGCGATGGACAGGGGGCAGGTCAGCCCCAGCATTTT